This T cell receptor beta chain was identified in a study of blood T cell repertoires in COVID-19. Looking at the study overall: T cells, B-cell-depleted T cells, or PBMCs provided the cDNA or gDNA that served as material.

Trimming stripped 5 bases from V and 9 bases from J, with 14 bases between. This CDR3 comprises 13 residues. Germline values: CDR1 LNHDA, CDR2 SQIVND (reference sequence). Clones were read by immunoSEQ multiplex PCR, and TCRdb kept only the in-frame ones, dropping some. Of over 150,000 clones listed, around 84% are singletons. The sequencing sample was made of peripheral blood. The sequence was collected from a man between 60 and 75 years old with COVID-19, enrolled during active disease. The gene calls are TRBV19 and TRBJ1-5; D not certain. CDR3 nucleotide sequence: TGTGCCAGTAGTTCTCGGGGATTACCGCCCCAGCATTTT. Its translation: CASSSRGLPPQHF.